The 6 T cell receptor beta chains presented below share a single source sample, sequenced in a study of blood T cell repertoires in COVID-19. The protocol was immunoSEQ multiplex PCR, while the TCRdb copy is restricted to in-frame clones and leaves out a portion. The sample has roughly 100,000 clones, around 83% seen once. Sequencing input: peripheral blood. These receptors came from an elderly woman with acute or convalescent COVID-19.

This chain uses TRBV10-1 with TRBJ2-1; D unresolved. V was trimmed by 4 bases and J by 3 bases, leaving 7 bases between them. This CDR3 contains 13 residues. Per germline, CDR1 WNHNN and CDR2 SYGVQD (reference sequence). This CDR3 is CASSGLVYNEQFF. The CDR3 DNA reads TGCGCCAGCAGTGGCCTAGTCTACAATGAGCAGTTCTTC.

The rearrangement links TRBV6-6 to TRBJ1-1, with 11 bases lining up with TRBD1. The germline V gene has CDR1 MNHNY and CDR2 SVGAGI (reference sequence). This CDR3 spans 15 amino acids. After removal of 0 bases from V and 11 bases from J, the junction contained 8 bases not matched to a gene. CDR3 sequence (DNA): TGTGCCAGCAGTTACTCGGGACAGGGGGAAATAGAGGCTTTCTTT. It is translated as CASSYSGQGEIEAFF.

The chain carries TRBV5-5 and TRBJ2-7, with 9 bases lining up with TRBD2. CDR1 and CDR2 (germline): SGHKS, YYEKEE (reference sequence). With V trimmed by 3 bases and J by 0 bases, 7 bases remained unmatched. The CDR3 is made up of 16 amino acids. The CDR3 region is CASSSGLAQSSYEQYF. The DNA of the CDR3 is TGTGCCAGCAGCTCCGGACTAGCGCAGAGCTCCTACGAGCAGTACTTC.

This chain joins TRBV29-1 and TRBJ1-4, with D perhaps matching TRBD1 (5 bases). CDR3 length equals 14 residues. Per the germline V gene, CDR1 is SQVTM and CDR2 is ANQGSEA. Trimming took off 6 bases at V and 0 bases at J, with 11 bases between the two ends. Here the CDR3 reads CSVADSATNEKLFF. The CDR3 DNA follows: TGCAGCGTAGCCGACAGTGCAACTAATGAAAAACTGTTTTTT. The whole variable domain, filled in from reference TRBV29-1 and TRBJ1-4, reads SAVISQKPSRDICQRGTSLTIQCQVDSQVTMMFWYRQQPGQSLTLIATANQGSEATYESGFVIDKFPISRPNLTFSTLTVSNMSPEDSSIYLCSVADSATNEKLFFGSGTQLSVL.

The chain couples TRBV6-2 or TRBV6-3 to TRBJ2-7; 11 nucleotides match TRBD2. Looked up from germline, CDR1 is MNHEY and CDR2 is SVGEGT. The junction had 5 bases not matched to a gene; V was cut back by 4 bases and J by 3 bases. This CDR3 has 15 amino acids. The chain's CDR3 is CASSSLAGGDYEQYV. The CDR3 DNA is TGTGCCAGCAGTTCTCTAGCGGGAGGCGACTACGAGCAGTACGTC.

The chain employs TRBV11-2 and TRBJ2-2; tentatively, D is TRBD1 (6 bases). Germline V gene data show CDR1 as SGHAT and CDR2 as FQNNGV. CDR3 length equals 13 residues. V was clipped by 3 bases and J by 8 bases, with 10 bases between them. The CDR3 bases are TGTGCCAGCAGCTTCAACAGGGATGGGGAGCTGTTTTTT. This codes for CASSFNRDGELFF.